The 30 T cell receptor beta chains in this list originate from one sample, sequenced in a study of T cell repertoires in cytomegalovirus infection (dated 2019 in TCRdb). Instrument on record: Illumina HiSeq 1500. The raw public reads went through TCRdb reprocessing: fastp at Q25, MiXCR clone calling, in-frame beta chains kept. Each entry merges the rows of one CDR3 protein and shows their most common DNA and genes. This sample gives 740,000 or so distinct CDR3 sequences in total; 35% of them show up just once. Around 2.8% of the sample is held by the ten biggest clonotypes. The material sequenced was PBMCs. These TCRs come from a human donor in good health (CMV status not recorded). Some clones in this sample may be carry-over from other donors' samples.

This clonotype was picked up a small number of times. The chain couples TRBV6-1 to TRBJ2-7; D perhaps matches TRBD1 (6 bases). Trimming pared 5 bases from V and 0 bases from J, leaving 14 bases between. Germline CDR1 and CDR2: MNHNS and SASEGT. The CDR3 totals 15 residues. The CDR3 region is CASSRQVLNSYEQYF. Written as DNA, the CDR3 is TGTGCCAGCAGTCGACAGGTACTTAACTCCTACGAGCAGTACTTC.

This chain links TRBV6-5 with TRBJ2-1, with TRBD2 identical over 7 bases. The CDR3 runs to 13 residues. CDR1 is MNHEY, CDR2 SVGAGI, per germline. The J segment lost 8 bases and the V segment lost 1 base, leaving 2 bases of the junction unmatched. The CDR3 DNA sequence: TGTGCCAGCAGTTACTGGGGGGGGGATGAGCAGTTCTTC. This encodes CASSYWGGDEQFF.

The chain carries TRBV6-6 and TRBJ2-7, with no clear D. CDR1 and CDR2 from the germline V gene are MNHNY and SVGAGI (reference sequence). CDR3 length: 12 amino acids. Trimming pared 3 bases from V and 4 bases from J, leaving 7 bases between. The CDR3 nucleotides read TGTGCCAGCAGTTATCACCCTTACGAGCAGTACTTC. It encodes CASSYHPYEQYF.

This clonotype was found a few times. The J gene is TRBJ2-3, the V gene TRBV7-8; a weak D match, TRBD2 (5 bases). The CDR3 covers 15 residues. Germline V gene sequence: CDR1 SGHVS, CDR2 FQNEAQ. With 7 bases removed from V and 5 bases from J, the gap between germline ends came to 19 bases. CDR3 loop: CASIKRFHRGDTQYF. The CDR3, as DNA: TGTGCCAGCATTAAGCGGTTTCATAGAGGAGATACGCAGTATTTT.

The CDR3 bases are TGTGCCAGTAGCATGACACAGTCTGGCACCTACGAGCAGTACTTC. Translating gives CASSMTQSGTYEQYF. V gene TRBV19 combines with J gene TRBJ2-7; D unresolved. The CDR3 runs to 15 residues. The germline gives CDR1 LNHDA, CDR2 SQIVND (reference sequence). Between the trimmed V and J ends, which lost 6 bases and 2 bases, there was a span of 17 bases.

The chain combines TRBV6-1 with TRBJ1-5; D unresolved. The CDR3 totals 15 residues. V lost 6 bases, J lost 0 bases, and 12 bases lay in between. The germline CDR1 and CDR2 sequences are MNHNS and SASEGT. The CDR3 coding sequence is TGTGCCAGCAGCCCATACGAGGGTAGCAATCAGCCCCAGCATTTT. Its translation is CASSPYEGSNQPQHF.

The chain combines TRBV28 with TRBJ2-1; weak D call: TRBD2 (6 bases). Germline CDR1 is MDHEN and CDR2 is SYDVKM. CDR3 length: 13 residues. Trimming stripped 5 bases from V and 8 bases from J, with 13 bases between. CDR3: CASSIGGLYEQFF. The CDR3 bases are TGTGCCAGCAGTATTGGGGGGTTGTATGAGCAGTTCTTC.

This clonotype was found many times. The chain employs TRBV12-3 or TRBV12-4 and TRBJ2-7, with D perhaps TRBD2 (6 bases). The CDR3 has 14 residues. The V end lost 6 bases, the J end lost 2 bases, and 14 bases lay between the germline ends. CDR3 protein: CASRYSGSAYEQYF. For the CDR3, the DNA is TGTGCCAGCAGGTACAGCGGGTCCGCCTACGAGCAGTACTTC.

In DNA, the CDR3 is TGCAGTGCTAGGGGCTGGGTGACTAGCGGGAGCGACGAGCAGTACTTC. Protein product: CSARGWVTSGSDEQYF. The J gene is TRBJ2-7, the V gene TRBV20-1; 12 nucleotides align to TRBD2. CDR1 DFQATT and CDR2 SNEGSKA come from the germline V gene (reference sequence). The CDR3 loop spans 16 amino acids. Germline trimming cut 3 bases from V and 5 bases from J; bases unmatched to any gene: 11.

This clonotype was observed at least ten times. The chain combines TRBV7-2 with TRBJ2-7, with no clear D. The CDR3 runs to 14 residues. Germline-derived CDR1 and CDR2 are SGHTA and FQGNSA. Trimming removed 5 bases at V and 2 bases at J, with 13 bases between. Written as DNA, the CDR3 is TGTGCCAGCAGCACTTCGACGGTAGCCTACGAGCAGTACTTC. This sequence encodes CASSTSTVAYEQYF.

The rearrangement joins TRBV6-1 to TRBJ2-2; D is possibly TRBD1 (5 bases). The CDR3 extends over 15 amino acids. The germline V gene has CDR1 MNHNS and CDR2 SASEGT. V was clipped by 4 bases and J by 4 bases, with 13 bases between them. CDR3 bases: TGTGCCAGCAGTGTCGCCAGGGTCTTCACCGGGGAGCTGTTTTTT. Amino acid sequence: CASSVARVFTGELFF.

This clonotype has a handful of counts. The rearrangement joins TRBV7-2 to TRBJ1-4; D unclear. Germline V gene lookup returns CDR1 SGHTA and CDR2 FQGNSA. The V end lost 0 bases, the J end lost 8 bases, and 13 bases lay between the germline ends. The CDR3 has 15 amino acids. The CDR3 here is CASSLAGEGREKLFF. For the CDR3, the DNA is TGTGCCAGCAGCTTAGCGGGTGAGGGAAGGGAAAAACTGTTTTTT. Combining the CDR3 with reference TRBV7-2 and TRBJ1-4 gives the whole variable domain GAGVSQSPSNKVTEKGKDVELRCDPISGHTALYWYRQSLGQGLEFLIYFQGNSAPDKSGLPSDRFSAERTGGSVSTLTIQRTQQEDSAVYLCASSLAGEGREKLFFGSGTQLSVL.

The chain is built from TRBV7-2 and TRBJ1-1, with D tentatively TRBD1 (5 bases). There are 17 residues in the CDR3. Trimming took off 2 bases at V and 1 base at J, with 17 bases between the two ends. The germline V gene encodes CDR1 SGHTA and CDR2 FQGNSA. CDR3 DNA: TGTGCCAGCAGCTTACCCCCCCCAGGGTGGGCGAACACTGAAGCTTTCTTT. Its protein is CASSLPPPGWANTEAFF.

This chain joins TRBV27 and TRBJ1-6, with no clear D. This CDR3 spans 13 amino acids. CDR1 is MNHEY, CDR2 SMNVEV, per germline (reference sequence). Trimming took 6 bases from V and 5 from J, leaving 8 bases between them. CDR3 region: CASRPPHNSPLHF. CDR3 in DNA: TGTGCCAGCAGGCCCCCGCATAATTCACCCCTCCACTTT.

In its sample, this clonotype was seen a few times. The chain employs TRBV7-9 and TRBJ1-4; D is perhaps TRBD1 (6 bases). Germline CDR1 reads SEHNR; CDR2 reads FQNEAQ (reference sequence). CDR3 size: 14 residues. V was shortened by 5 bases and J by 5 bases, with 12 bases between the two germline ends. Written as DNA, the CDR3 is TGTGCCAGCAGCATGAGGGGGTCCAATGAAAAACTGTTTTTT. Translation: CASSMRGSNEKLFF.

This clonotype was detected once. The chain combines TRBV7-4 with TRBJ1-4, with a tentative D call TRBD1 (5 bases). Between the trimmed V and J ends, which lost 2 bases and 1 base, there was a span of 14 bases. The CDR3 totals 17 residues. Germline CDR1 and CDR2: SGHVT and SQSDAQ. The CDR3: CASSLNLQGVTNEKLFF. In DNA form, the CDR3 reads TGTGCCAGCAGCTTAAATCTCCAAGGGGTAACTAATGAAAAACTGTTTTTT.

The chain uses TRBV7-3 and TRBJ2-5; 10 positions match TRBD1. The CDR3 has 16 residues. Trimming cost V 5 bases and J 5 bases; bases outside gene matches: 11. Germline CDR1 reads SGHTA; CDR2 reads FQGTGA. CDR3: CASSPNRQGAGETQYF. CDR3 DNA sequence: TGTGCCAGCAGCCCAAACAGACAGGGGGCGGGCGAGACCCAGTACTTC.

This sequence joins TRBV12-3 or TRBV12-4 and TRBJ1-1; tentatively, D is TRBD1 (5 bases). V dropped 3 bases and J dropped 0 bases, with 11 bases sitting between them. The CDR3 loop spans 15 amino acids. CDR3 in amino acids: CASSFAPGLNTEAFF. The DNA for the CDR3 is TGTGCCAGCAGTTTTGCCCCAGGGTTGAACACTGAAGCTTTCTTT.

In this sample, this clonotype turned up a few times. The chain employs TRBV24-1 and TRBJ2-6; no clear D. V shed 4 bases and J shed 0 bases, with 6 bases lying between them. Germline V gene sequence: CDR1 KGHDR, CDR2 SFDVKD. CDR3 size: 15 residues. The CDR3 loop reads CATSERGSGANVLTF. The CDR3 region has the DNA TGTGCCACCAGTGAGAGAGGCTCTGGGGCCAACGTCCTGACTTTC.

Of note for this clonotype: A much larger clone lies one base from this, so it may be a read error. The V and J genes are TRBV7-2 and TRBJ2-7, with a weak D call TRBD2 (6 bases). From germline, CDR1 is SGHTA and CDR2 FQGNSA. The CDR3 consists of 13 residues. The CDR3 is CDSSPRGGYEQYF. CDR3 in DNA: TGTGACAGCAGCCCCCGGGGAGGCTACGAGCAGTACTTC.

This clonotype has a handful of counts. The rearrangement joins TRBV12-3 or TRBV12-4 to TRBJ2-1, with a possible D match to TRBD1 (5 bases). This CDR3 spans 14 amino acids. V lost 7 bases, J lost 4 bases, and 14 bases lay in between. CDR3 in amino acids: CASKGQGSYNEQFF. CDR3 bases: TGTGCCAGCAAGGGTCAGGGATCATACAATGAGCAGTTCTTC.

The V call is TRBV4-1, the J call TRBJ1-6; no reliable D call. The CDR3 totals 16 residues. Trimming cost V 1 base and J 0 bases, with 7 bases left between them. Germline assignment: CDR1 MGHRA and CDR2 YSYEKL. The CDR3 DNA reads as TGCGCCAGCAGCCAAGTGCAGAGCTCCTATAATTCACCCCTCCACTTT. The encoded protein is CASSQVQSSYNSPLHF.

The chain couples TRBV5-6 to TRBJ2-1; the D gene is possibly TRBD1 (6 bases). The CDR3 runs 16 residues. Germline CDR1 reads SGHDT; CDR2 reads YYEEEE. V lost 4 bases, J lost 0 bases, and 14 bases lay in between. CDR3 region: CASSLGAFSSYNEQFF. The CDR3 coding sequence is TGTGCCAGCAGCCTGGGGGCATTCAGCTCCTACAATGAGCAGTTCTTC.

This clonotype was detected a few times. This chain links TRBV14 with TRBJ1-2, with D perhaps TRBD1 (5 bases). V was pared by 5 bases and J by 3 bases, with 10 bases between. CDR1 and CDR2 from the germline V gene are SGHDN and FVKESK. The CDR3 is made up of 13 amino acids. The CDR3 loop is CASSLDTYYGYTF. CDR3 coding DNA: TGTGCCAGCAGCTTGGACACTTACTATGGCTACACCTTC.

The CDR3 reads CASSPGGIGNTIYF. DNA for the CDR3: TGTGCCAGCAGTCCGGGGGGGATTGGAAACACCATATATTTT. The chain combines TRBV27 with TRBJ1-3; weak D call: TRBD1 (5 bases). V shed 5 bases and J shed 3 bases, with 11 bases lying between them. The CDR3 runs to 14 residues. Germline CDR1 reads MNHEY; CDR2 reads SMNVEV (reference sequence).

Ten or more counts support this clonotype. The CDR3 region is CASSLKQSTEAFF. The CDR3 region has the DNA TGTGCCAGCAGCCTCAAGCAGAGCACTGAAGCTTTCTTT. This chain connects TRBV7-8 to TRBJ1-1, with unresolved D. CDR3 length: 13 amino acids. Germline values: CDR1 SGHVS, CDR2 FQNEAQ. V was clipped by 5 bases and J by 4 bases, with 11 bases between them.

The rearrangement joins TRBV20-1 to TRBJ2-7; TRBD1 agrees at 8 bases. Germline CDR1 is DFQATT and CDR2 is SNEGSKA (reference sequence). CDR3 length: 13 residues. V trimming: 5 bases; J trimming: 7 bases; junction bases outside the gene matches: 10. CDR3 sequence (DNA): TGCAGTGCTGGTACGGACAGGGCTAAAGAGCAGTACTTC. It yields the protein CSAGTDRAKEQYF.

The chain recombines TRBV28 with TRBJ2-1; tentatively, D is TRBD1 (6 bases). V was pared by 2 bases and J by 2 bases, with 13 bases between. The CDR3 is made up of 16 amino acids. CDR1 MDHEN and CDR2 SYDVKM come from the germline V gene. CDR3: CASSLAARGTYNEQFF. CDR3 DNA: TGTGCCAGCAGTTTAGCGGCGAGGGGGACCTACAATGAGCAGTTCTTC.

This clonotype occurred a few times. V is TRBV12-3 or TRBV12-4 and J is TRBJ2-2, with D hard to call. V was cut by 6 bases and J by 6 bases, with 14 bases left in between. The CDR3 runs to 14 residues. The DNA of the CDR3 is TGTGCCAGCAGGAAGACGGACGCGGCCGGGGAGCTGTTTTTT. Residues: CASRKTDAAGELFF.

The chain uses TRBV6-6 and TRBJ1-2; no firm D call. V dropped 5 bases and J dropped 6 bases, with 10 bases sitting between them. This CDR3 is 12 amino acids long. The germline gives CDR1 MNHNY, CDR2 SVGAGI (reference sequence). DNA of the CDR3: TGTGCCAGCAGTGTAGTTCGGGATGGCTACACCTTC. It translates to CASSVVRDGYTF.